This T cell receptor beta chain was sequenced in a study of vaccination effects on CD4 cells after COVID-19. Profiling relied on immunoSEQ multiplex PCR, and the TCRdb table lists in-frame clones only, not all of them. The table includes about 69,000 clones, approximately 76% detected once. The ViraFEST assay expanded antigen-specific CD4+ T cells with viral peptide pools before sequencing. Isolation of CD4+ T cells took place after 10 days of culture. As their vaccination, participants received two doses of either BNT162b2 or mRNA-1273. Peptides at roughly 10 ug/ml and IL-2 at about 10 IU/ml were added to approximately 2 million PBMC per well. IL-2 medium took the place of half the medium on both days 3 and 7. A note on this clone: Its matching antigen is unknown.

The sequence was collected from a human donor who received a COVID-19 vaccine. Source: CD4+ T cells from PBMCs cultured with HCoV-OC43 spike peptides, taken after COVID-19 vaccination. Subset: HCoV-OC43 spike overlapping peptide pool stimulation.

The CDR3 loop is CAISERTGKGTGELFF. DNA of the CDR3: TGTGCCATCAGTGAAAGGACAGGGAAGGGCACCGGGGAGCTGTTTTTT. The rearrangement uses TRBV10-3 and TRBJ2-2; 8 nucleotides line up with TRBD1. The CDR3 covers 16 residues. V dropped 3 bases and J dropped 4; count of bases not matched to a gene: 7. Germline CDR1 and CDR2: ENHRY and SYGVKD.